The sequence of this TCR beta chain was determined in a study of shared clonotypes between healthy human individuals. Overall study findings and caveats: Some naive CD4 clonotypes, around 4.9%, turned up in common across a few donors. Compared with memory subsets, naive subsets generally had larger estimated richness. Relative to clonotypes present in all four donors, those not shared had lower generation probabilities.

Trimming took 2 bases from V and 4 from J; bases not matched to a gene: 10. Germline V lookup: CDR1 KGHSH, CDR2 LQKENI. This CDR3 region has 17 residues. Concerning this clone: What it recognizes is unknown.

Naive CD8 cells lacked CD45RO and underwent positive selection for CCR7, leaving out terminally differentiated effector memory CD45RA+ cells. Donors were healthy HIV-negative adults without recent acute infections or vaccinations. Clones were sequenced by immunoSEQ multiplex PCR, and TCRdb holds only the in-frame ones, with some missing. The data show hundreds of thousands of clones, approximately 96% seen once. The chain couples TRBV18 to TRBJ1-1; 10 nucleotides match TRBD1. The receptor was derived from a woman younger than 45 in good health. The sample taken for sequencing was naive CD8+ T cells sorted from blood. CDR3 sequence (DNA): TGTGCCAGCTCACCAGGGACAGGGGAGGCGGCGGGCACTGAAGCTTTCTTT. Amino acids: CASSPGTGEAAGTEAFF.